The 25 T cell receptor beta chains in this list originate from one sample, sequenced in a study of blood T cell repertoires in COVID-19. Libraries were prepared by immunoSEQ multiplex PCR; TCRdb keeps only in-frame clonotypes and omits some of them. Of around 100,000 clones listed, roughly 88% are singletons. The sequenced sample consisted of peripheral blood. These receptors were collected from a human donor in a cohort sampled during active COVID-19.

Only one count was recorded for this clone. V is TRBV6-4 and J is TRBJ2-5; no firm D call. Germline V gives CDR1 MRHNA, CDR2 SNTAGT. V was clipped by 6 bases and J by 5 bases, with 16 bases between them. There are 14 residues in the CDR3. Written as DNA, the CDR3 is TGTGCCAGCAGCCCCTCCTGGCAGGCGGAGACCCAGTACTTC. This codes for CASSPSWQAETQYF.

This chain joins TRBV15 and TRBJ2-1, with D possibly being TRBD1 (5 bases). Germline lookup yields CDR1 LNHNV and CDR2 YYDKDF (reference sequence). The V and J ends lost 1 base and 0 bases respectively, with 10 bases between them. The CDR3 has 16 residues. The CDR3, as DNA: TGTGCCACCAGCAGAGGGGGCAGGAGCTCCTACAATGAGCAGTTCTTC. Protein sequence: CATSRGGRSSYNEQFF.

CDR3 in DNA: TGTGCCAGCAGCTTGATGGGCGGGGGGATCTACGAGCAGTACTTC. The encoded protein is CASSLMGGGIYEQYF. This chain joins TRBV5-5 and TRBJ2-7, with 8 nucleotides matching TRBD2. V was clipped by 1 base and J by 3 bases; unmatched bases: 6. The CDR3 totals 15 residues. Germline V lookup: CDR1 SGHKS, CDR2 YYEKEE (reference sequence).

This chain uses TRBV9 with TRBJ2-7, with D unclear. The V gene lost 0 bases and the J gene lost 0 bases, with 10 bases spanning the gap. Looked up from germline, CDR1 is SGDLS and CDR2 is YYNGEE. This CDR3 has 15 residues. The CDR3 here is CASSVGQANSYEQYF. The CDR3 nucleotides are TGTGCCAGCAGCGTAGGGCAGGCTAACTCCTACGAGCAGTACTTC. The variable domain in full, completed from reference TRBV9 and TRBJ2-7, reads DSGVTQTPKHLITATGQRVTLRCSPRSGDLSVYWYQQSLDQGLQFLIQYYNGEERAKGNILERFSAQQFPDLHSELNLSSLELGDSALYFCASSVGQANSYEQYFGPGTRLTVT.

J is TRBJ2-3 and V is TRBV28; TRBD2 matches 8 bases. CDR1 and CDR2 (germline): MDHEN, SYDVKM. V was clipped by 5 bases and J by 3 bases; unmatched bases: 7. The length of the CDR3 is 15 residues. CDR3 coding DNA: TGTGCCAGCAGTCAGCGGGGGTCAGGTACAGATACGCAGTATTTT. Translation: CASSQRGSGTDTQYF.

The chain recombines TRBV29-1 with TRBJ2-5; D may be TRBD2 (5 bases). CDR3 size: 10 residues. Germline V CDR1 and CDR2: SQVTM, ANQGSEA. Trimming shortened V by 4 bases and J by 5 bases, and 5 bases separated the two germline ends. The CDR3 loop is CSVGGETQYF. The CDR3 nucleotides are TGCAGCGTTGGAGGGGAGACCCAGTACTTC.

This clone occurred once. Here the CDR3 reads CASSHTGQGVGYTF. The CDR3 nucleotides read TGTGCCAGCAGCCATACGGGACAGGGTGTCGGCTACACCTTC. The chain is built from TRBV7-9 and TRBJ1-2; 9 bases are a match to TRBD1. Germline-derived CDR1 and CDR2 are SEHNR and FQNEAQ (reference sequence). This CDR3 comprises 14 residues. The junction had 9 bases not matched to a gene; V was cut back by 5 bases and J by 8 bases.

The chain is built from TRBV11-2 and TRBJ2-2; TRBD2 aligns across 9 bases. After removal of 5 bases from V and 1 base from J, the junction contained 5 bases not matched to a gene. Germline CDR1 and CDR2: SGHAT and FQNNGV. The CDR3 is made up of 16 amino acids. The CDR3 reads CASSPLSGGNTGELFF. The DNA for the CDR3 is TGTGCCAGCAGCCCCCTTAGCGGGGGGAACACCGGGGAGCTGTTTTTT.

The table lists this clone with a count of one. The chain uses TRBV19 and TRBJ1-4; D is perhaps TRBD1 (5 bases). From germline, CDR1 is LNHDA and CDR2 SQIVND (reference sequence). The CDR3 runs 14 residues. Trimming took off 4 bases at V and 1 base at J, with 7 bases between the two ends. The CDR3 nucleotides are TGTGCCAGTAGTAAGACAGAAACTAATGAAAAACTGTTTTTT. It specifies CASSKTETNEKLFF.

This clone was counted a single time. This sequence joins TRBV7-8 and TRBJ2-1, with 16 bases lining up with TRBD2. With V trimmed by 4 bases and J by 9 bases, 6 bases remained unmatched. The CDR3 contains 16 residues. In germline, CDR1 is SGHVS, CDR2 FQNEAQ. CDR3 bases: TGTGCCAGCAGCTGGGGACTAGCGGGGGGGCTCATTGAGCAGTTCTTC. Amino acid sequence: CASSWGLAGGLIEQFF.

V and J are TRBV10-1 and TRBJ2-7; 8 nucleotides align to TRBD2. Germline V gives CDR1 WNHNN, CDR2 SYGVQD (reference sequence). Trimming cost V 6 bases and J 5 bases; bases outside gene matches: 6. The CDR3 is 13 residues long. As DNA, the CDR3 is TGCGCCAGCAGCAGCGGGGGTTGGAACGAGCAGTACTTC. Translating gives CASSSGGWNEQYF.

This sequence joins TRBV14 and TRBJ2-7; a possible D gene is TRBD1 (5 bases). From germline, CDR1 is SGHDN and CDR2 FVKESK. There are 13 residues in the CDR3. Trimming shortened V by 1 base and J by 3 bases, and 7 bases separated the two germline ends. The CDR3 DNA follows: TGTGCCAGCAGCCAAGGGACAAGCTACGAGCAGTACTTC. Protein: CASSQGTSYEQYF. Together with reference TRBV14 and TRBJ2-7, the CDR3 gives the full variable domain: EAGVTQFPSHSVIEKGQTVTLRCDPISGHDNLYWYRRVMGKEIKFLLHFVKESKQDESGMPNNRFLAERTGGTYSTLKVQPAELEDSGVYFCASSQGTSYEQYFGPGTRLTVT.

The chain carries TRBV11-3 and TRBJ2-5, with D perhaps TRBD2 (6 bases). This CDR3 has 13 amino acids. Germline V gene sequence: CDR1 SGHNT, CDR2 YENEEA. V lost 5 bases and J lost 0, with 7 bases in between. The CDR3 DNA follows: TGTGCCAGCAGCGGGAGGTACCAAGAGACCCAGTACTTC. This codes for CASSGRYQETQYF.

The V gene is TRBV6-6, the J gene TRBJ1-1; no reliable D call. The CDR3 contains 13 residues. From germline, CDR1 is MNHNY and CDR2 SVGAGI (reference sequence). V lost 5 bases, J lost 2 bases, and 9 bases lay in between. CDR3 nucleotides: TGTGCCAGCAGTCGCCGACAAAACACTGAAGCTTTCTTT. Residues: CASSRRQNTEAFF.

The CDR3 DNA reads TGTGCCAGCAGTGATATCCAGGGGGCGGTTCAGCCCCAGCATTTT. This gives the protein CASSDIQGAVQPQHF. The rearrangement joins TRBV6-1 to TRBJ1-5, with 8 bases identical to TRBD1. The CDR3 runs to 15 residues. Germline CDR1 is MNHNS and CDR2 is SASEGT. The V gene end was trimmed by 3 bases and the J gene end by 6 bases; junction bases not matched to a gene: 7.

The CDR3 DNA follows: TGCAGTGCTAGTACCCCGTCAGCGGGGACCAATCAGCCCCAGCATTTT. Translating gives CSASTPSAGTNQPQHF. The chain combines TRBV20-1 with TRBJ1-5, with D tentatively TRBD1 (5 bases). Germline CDR1 reads DFQATT; CDR2 reads SNEGSKA (reference sequence). The germline V and J ends were trimmed by 3 bases and 3 bases, with 18 bases remaining between them. This CDR3 has 16 amino acids.

The chain uses TRBV5-1 and TRBJ1-3; D is ambiguous. The CDR3 contains 15 residues. With 4 bases removed from V and 0 bases from J, the gap between germline ends came to 11 bases. Germline V lookup: CDR1 SGHRS, CDR2 YFSETQ. CDR3 in amino acids: CASSPRRNSGNTIYF. For the CDR3, the DNA is TGCGCCAGCAGCCCCCGCAGGAACTCTGGAAACACCATATATTTT.

Only one count was recorded for this clone. The chain recombines TRBV5-1 with TRBJ1-4; 8 nucleotides align to TRBD1. Germline trimming cut 4 bases from V and 8 bases from J; bases unmatched to any gene: 10. This CDR3 has 15 residues. CDR1 SGHRS and CDR2 YFSETQ come from the germline V gene. As DNA, the CDR3 is TGCGCCAGCAGCGCTACAGGGGGAATGAGGGAAAAACTGTTTTTT. Translating gives CASSATGGMREKLFF. Complete variable domain (other parts from reference TRBV5-1 and TRBJ1-4): KAGVTQTPRYLIKTRGQQVTLSCSPISGHRSVSWYQQTPGQGLQFLFEYFSETQRNKGNFPGRFSGRQFSNSRSEMNVSTLELGDSALYLCASSATGGMREKLFFGSGTQLSVL.

This sequence joins TRBV4-3 and TRBJ2-5; D uncertain. This CDR3 is built from 13 residues. Germline CDR1 reads LGHNA; CDR2 reads YSLEER. Trimming cost V 1 base and J 1 base, with 4 bases left between them. In DNA, the CDR3 is TGCGCCAGCAGCCAAGCCCTCCAAGAGACCCAGTACTTC. Translating gives CASSQALQETQYF.

This clone has only a few counts. J is TRBJ2-1 and V is TRBV19; D is perhaps TRBD1 (5 bases). V was cut by 1 base and J by 5 bases, with 6 bases left in between. Germline assignment: CDR1 LNHDA and CDR2 SQIVND (reference sequence). This CDR3 has 13 residues. The CDR3 DNA sequence: TGTGCCAGTAGTATAGGCAGGGACAATGAGCAGTTCTTC. It codes for CASSIGRDNEQFF.

V usage is TRBV27 and J usage is TRBJ1-2; the D gene is possibly TRBD1 (6 bases). Germline V lookup: CDR1 MNHEY, CDR2 SMNVEV (reference sequence). This CDR3 contains 14 residues. Trimming removed 5 bases at V and 8 bases at J, with 18 bases between. The CDR3 DNA follows: TGTGCCAGCAGTAGAACCTCAGGGGCTTGGGGCTACACCTTC. It yields the protein CASSRTSGAWGYTF.

The chain joins TRBV5-5 to TRBJ1-2, with 8 bases matching TRBD1. The V and J ends lost 2 bases and 8 bases, in that order; junction bases with no gene match: 20. The CDR3 covers 18 residues. Germline CDR1 is SGHKS and CDR2 is YYEKEE (reference sequence). The CDR3 loop reads CASSFSTNPWTGKGGYTF. The CDR3 DNA reads TGTGCCAGCAGCTTTAGTACTAACCCTTGGACAGGGAAAGGGGGCTACACCTTC.

V and J are TRBV5-1 and TRBJ2-7; D is perhaps TRBD1 (5 bases). Trimming pared 3 bases from V and 7 bases from J, leaving 11 bases between. Germline V gene lookup returns CDR1 SGHRS and CDR2 YFSETQ. This CDR3 is 12 amino acids long. CDR3 loop: CASSWGLGEQYF. The CDR3 DNA follows: TGCGCCAGCAGCTGGGGCCTTGGGGAGCAGTACTTC.

The chain joins TRBV24-1 to TRBJ1-1, with a weak D call TRBD1 (5 bases). Looked up from germline, CDR1 is KGHDR and CDR2 is SFDVKD. The CDR3 is 12 amino acids. Trimming cost V 7 bases and J 7 bases, with 12 bases left between them. The CDR3 bases are TGTGCCACCAGGGCCGGGGGGGGTGAAGCTTTCTTT. Translating it yields CATRAGGGEAFF.

The chain employs TRBV7-9 and TRBJ2-3, with 7 bases aligning to TRBD1. V dropped 5 bases and J dropped 9; count of bases not matched to a gene: 14. CDR1 SEHNR and CDR2 FQNEAQ come from the germline V gene (reference sequence). This CDR3 is built from 15 residues. CDR3 bases: TGTGCCAGCAGCCTCCTAGGGGGCTGGGTGAGGACGCAGTATTTT. It yields the protein CASSLLGGWVRTQYF. The full variable domain, completed using reference TRBV7-9 and TRBJ2-3, is DTGVSQNPRHKITKRGQNVTFRCDPISEHNRLYWYRQTLGQGPEFLTYFQNEAQLEKSRLLSDRFSAERPKGSFSTLEIQRTEQGDSAMYLCASSLLGGWVRTQYFGPGTRLTVL.